This TCR beta chain was identified during a study of blood T cell repertoires in COVID-19. Background on the study: Samples representing acute and convalescent COVID-19 were sourced from the United States, Italy and Spain. Sources were T cells, B-cell-depleted T cells, or PBMCs; the material itself was cDNA or gDNA.

In the authors' methods: Scientists estimated how many nucleated cells there were by amplifying reference gene primers. Data came from immunoSEQ multiplex PCR; TCRdb stores just in-frame clones and leaves some out. That table gives V, J and clone size, and the DNA gave D and trimming. This sample carries about 250,000 clones, roughly 85% of them seen once, and the ten largest clones take 3% to 3.5%. V was clipped by 4 bases and J by 3 bases; unmatched bases: 6. CDR3 length: 15 amino acids. Germline CDR1 is KGHSH and CDR2 is LQKENI. The sequenced sample was peripheral blood. The rearrangement uses TRBV18 and TRBJ1-1, with 9 bases matching TRBD1. This sequence originates from a man between 18 and 35 years old with active or convalescent COVID-19. The CDR3 spells CASSQRGQGDTEAFF. CDR3 nucleotide sequence: TGTGCCAGCTCACAAAGGGGACAGGGCGACACTGAAGCTTTCTTT.